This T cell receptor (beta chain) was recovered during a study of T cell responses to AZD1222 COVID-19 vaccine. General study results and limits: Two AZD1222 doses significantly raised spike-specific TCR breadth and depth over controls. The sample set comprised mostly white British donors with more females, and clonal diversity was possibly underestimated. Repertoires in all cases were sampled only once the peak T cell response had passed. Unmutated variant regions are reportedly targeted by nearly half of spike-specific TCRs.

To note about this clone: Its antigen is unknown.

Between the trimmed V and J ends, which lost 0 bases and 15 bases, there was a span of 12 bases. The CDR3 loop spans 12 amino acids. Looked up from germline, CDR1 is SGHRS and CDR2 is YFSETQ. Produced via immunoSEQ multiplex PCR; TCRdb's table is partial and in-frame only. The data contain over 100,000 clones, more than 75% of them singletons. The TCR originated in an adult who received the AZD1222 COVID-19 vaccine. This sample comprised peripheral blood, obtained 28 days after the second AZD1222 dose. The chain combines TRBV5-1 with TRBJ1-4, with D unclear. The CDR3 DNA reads TGCGCCAGCAGCTTGGTAGGGTCCTATTTGTTTTTT. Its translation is CASSLVGSYLFF.